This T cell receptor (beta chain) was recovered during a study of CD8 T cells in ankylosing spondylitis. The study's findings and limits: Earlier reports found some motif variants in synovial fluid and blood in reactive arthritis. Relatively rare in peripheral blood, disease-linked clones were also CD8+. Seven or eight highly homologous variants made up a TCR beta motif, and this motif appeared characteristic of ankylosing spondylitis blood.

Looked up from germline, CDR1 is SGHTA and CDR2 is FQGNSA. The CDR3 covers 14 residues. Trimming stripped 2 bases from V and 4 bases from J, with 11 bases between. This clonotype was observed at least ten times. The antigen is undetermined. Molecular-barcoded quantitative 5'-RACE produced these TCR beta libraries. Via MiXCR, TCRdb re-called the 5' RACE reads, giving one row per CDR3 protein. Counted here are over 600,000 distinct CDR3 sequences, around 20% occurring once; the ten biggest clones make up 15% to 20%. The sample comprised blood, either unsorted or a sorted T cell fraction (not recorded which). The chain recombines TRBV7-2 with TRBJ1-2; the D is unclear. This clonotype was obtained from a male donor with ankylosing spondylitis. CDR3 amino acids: CASSLILGSYGYTF. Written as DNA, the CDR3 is TGTGCCAGCAGCTTAATATTAGGGTCCTATGGCTACACCTTC.